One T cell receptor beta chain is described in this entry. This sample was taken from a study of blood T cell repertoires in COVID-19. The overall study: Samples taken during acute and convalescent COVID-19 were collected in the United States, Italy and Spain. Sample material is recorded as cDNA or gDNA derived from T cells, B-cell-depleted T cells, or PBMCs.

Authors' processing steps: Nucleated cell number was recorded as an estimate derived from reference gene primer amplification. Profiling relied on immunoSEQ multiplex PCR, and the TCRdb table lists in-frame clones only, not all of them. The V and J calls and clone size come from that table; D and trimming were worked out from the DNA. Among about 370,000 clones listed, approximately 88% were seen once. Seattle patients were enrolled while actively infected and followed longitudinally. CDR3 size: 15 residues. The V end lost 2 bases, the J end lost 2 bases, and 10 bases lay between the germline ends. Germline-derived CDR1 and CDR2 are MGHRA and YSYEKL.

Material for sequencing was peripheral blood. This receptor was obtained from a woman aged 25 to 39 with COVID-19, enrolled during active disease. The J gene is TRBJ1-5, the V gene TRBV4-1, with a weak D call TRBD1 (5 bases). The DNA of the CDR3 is TGCGCCAGCAGCCAACTAATAGGGGGCAATCAGCCCCAGCATTTT. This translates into CASSQLIGGNQPQHF.